These T cell receptor beta chains were read from a single sample in a study of siplizumab effects on memory and regulatory T cells. Using immunoSEQ multiplex PCR, the repertoire was profiled, and TCRdb retains in-frame clones only, with some absent. The table records about 68,000 clones, approximately 93% of them present only once. The sequenced sample consisted of CD8+ T cells sorted from blood. These receptor sequences come from a human donor in good health. Both conserved end residues are part of each CDR3. A D gene is named only where the DNA matches it firmly. Not every row has a clone size; where given, it reads once, few, many or a size class.

>-|14|TRBV5-1|TRBJ2-5|-
CASSSGHRTETQYF
TGCGCCAGCAGCTCAGGACACAGGACGGAGACCCAGTACTTC
>-|13|TRBV27|TRBJ2-1|-
CASSSGTYNEQFF
TGTGCCAGCAGTTCAGGGACCTACAATGAGCAGTTCTTC
>-|14|TRBV9|TRBJ1-1|TRBD1
CASSETGGPTEAFF
TGTGCCAGCAGCGAGACAGGGGGACCCACTGAAGCTTTCTTT
>-|11|TRBV29-1|TRBJ2-7|TRBD1
CSVGTGNEQYF
TGCAGCGTTGGGACAGGGAATGAGCAGTACTTC
>-|14|TRBV9|TRBJ1-1|TRBD1
CASSVAVGQAEAFF
TGTGCCAGCAGCGTAGCCGTCGGACAGGCTGAAGCTTTCTTT
>-|18|TRBV4-3|TRBJ2-2|-
CASSQDWRGGTNTGELFF
TGCGCCAGCAGCCAAGATTGGCGGGGCGGTACGAACACCGGGGAGCTGTTTTTT
>-|17|TRBV4-2|TRBJ1-5|TRBD1
CASSQSLPGQGNQPQHF
TGTGCCAGCAGCCAAAGTCTTCCGGGACAGGGGAATCAGCCCCAGCATTTT
>-|18|TRBV7-9|TRBJ2-6|-
CASSSVDRTETGANVLTF
TGTGCCAGCAGCTCTGTAGATAGGACCGAAACTGGGGCCAACGTCCTGACTTTC
>-|14|TRBV27|TRBJ2-7|-
CASSFWSSAYEQYF
TGTGCCAGCAGTTTTTGGAGTAGCGCCTACGAGCAGTACTTC
>-|14|TRBV10-2|TRBJ2-1|-
CASSEVGWDNEQFF
TGCGCCAGCAGTGAGGTGGGCTGGGACAATGAGCAGTTCTTC
>-|17|TRBV11-2|TRBJ2-3|TRBD2
CASSYSTSGGAPDTQYF
TGTGCCAGCAGCTATTCGACTAGCGGGGGGGCCCCAGATACGCAGTATTTT
>-|14|TRBV10-1|TRBJ1-1|TRBD1
CASSAGTGGSEAFF
TGCGCCAGCAGTGCCGGGACAGGGGGCTCTGAAGCTTTCTTT
>few|15|TRBV6-5|TRBJ2-7|-
CASSYEDGSAYEQYF
TGTGCCAGCAGTTACGAAGATGGGTCTGCCTACGAGCAGTACTTC
>-|16|TRBV10-3|TRBJ2-1|TRBD2
CAISDLSGVRDNEQFF
TGTGCCATCAGTGATTTAAGCGGGGTGCGGGACAATGAGCAGTTCTTC
>-|13|TRBV29-1|TRBJ2-5|TRBD2
CSVRGGDQETQYF
TGCAGCGTCCGCGGGGGGGACCAAGAGACCCAGTACTTC
>once|12|TRBV19|TRBJ2-2|-
CASSPNTGELFF
TGTGCCAGTAGTCCCAACACCGGGGAGCTGTTTTTT